This TCR beta chain was retrieved from a study of blood T cell repertoires in COVID-19. Study-wide context: COVID-19 samples collected from the United States, Italy and Spain covered acute and convalescent phases. Sources were T cells, B-cell-depleted T cells, or PBMCs; the material itself was cDNA or gDNA.

This CDR3 comprises 16 residues. Trimming removed 0 bases from V and 0 bases from J; junction bases left unmatched: 3. The germline V gene encodes CDR1 SGHRS and CDR2 YFSETQ. Original handling: Amplification from reference gene primers served as the basis for estimated nucleated cell counts. Profiling relied on immunoSEQ multiplex PCR, and the TCRdb table lists in-frame clones only, not all of them. V and J calls and clone size come straight from that table; D and trimming were deduced from the DNA. The table shows just over 90,000 clones, with about 90% occurring only once. This receptor was identified in a human donor with active COVID-19. The donor label of this sample is uncertain. The specimen was peripheral blood. V usage is TRBV5-1 and J usage is TRBJ2-1; 7 bases align to TRBD2. DNA of the CDR3: TGCGCCAGCAGCTTGGAGGCTAGCGGCTCCTACAATGAGCAGTTCTTC. Protein sequence: CASSLEASGSYNEQFF.